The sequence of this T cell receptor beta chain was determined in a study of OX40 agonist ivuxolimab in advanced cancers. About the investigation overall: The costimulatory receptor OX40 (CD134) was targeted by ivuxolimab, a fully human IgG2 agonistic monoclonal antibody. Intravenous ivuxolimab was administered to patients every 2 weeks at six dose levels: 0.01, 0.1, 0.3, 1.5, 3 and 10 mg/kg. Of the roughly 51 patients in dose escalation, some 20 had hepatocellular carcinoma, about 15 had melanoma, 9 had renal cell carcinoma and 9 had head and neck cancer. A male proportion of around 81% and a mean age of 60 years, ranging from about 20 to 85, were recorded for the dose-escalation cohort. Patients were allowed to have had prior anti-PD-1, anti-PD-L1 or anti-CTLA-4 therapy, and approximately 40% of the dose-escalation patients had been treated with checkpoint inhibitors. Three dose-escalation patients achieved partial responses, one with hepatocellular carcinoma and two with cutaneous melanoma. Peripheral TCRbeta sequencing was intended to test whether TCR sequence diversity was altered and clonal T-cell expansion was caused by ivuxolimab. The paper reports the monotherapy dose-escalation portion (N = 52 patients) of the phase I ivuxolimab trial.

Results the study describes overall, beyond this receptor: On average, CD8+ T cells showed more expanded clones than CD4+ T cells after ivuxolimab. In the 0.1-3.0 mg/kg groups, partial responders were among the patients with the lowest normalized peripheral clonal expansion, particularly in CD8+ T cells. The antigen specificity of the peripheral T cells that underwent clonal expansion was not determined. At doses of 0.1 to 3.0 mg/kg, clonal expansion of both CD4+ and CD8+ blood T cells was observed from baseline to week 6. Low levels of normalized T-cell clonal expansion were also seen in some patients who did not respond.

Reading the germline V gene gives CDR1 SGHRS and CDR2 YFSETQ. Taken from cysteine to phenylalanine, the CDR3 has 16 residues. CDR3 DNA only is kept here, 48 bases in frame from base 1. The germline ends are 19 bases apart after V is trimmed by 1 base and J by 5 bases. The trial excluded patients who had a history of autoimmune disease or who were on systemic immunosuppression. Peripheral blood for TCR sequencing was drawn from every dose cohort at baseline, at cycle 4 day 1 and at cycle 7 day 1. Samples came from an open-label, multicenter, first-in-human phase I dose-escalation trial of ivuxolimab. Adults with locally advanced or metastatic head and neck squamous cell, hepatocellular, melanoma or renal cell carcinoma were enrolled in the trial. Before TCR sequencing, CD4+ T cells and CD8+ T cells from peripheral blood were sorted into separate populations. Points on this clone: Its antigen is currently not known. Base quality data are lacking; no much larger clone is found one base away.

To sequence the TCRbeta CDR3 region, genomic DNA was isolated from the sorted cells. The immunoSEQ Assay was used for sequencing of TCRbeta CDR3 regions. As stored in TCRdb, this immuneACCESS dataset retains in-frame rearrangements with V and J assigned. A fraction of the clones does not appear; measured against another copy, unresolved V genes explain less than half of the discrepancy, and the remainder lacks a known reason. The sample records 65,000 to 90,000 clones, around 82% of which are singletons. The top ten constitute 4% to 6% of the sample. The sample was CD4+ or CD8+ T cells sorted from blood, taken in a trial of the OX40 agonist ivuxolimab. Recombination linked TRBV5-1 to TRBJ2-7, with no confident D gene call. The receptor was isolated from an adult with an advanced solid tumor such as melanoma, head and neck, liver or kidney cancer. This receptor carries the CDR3 CASSLMAGPLSDEQYF. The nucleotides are TGCGCCAGCAGCTTGATGGCAGGCCCCCTGAGCGACGAGCAGTACTTC.